This TCR beta chain was documented in a study of PD-1 blockade in classical Hodgkin lymphoma. Sequencing was performed with immunoSEQ multiplex PCR; in TCRdb, only in-frame clones are kept and a portion is missing. The data show roughly 70,000 clones, more than 85% seen once. The sample's time point: newly diagnosed, previously untreated cHL patient sample. Input material: peripheral blood mononuclear cells (PBMCs). The receptor was derived from a human donor with classical Hodgkin lymphoma.

CDR3 DNA: TGTGCCAGCAGCGCCAAGGTGGGCTACACCTTC. Its protein product is CASSAKVGYTF. V is TRBV7-9 and J is TRBJ1-2; D gene unclear. Germline CDR1 reads SEHNR; CDR2 reads FQNEAQ (reference sequence). Trimming pared 5 bases from V and 8 bases from J, leaving 9 bases between. This CDR3 has 11 amino acids.